The following is a T cell receptor (beta chain) sequence with its context. The data were taken from a study of blood T cell repertoires in COVID-19. On the study more broadly: The United States, Italy and Spain provided the acute and convalescent COVID-19 samples. From T cells, B-cell-depleted T cells, or PBMCs came the material, which was cDNA or gDNA.

Patients in Seattle were enrolled during active infection, then followed longitudinally. Germline V gene lookup returns CDR1 SGHTA and CDR2 FQGNSA. The CDR3 consists of 21 residues. The junction had 15 bases not matched to a gene; V was cut back by 0 bases and J by 4 bases. Authors' methods: Estimation of nucleated cell counts relied on the amplification of reference gene primers. TCRdb's table, derived via immunoSEQ multiplex PCR, lists solely in-frame clones and lacks some. From that table come the V and J calls and clone size; the DNA was used to work out D and trimming. The sample consists of around 190,000 clones, about 80% of them appearing once.

This TCR was recovered from a woman aged 60-75 years with COVID-19, enrolled during active disease. The J gene is TRBJ2-6, the V gene TRBV7-2; 10 positions match TRBD1. Input material: peripheral blood. The CDR3 region is CASSLALTGTGARGGANVLTF. In nucleotides, the CDR3 is TGTGCCAGCAGCTTAGCCCTCACCGGGACAGGGGCCCGAGGAGGGGCCAACGTCCTGACTTTC.